This entry lists 24 T cell receptor beta chains sequenced from one sample in a study of memory CD4+ T cells and cytomegalovirus serostatus. Sequencing was performed with immunoSEQ multiplex PCR; in TCRdb, only in-frame clones are kept and a portion is missing. In the table there are some 52,000 clones, roughly 78% of which are singletons. The sort gate was single viable CD3+CD4+CD8-CD45RO+ cells for memory CD4+ T cells. Material: memory CD4+ T cells from blood. The source is an adult in good health and CMV-seronegative.

The chain is built from TRBV12-5 and TRBJ2-3; the D gene is possibly TRBD1 (6 bases). This CDR3 is built from 13 residues. Germline lookup yields CDR1 LGHNT and CDR2 FRNRAP. Trimming took 5 bases from V and 9 from J, leaving 15 bases between them. The CDR3 region has the DNA TGTGCTAGTGGTGCCCGGACAGTAAGCACGCAGTATTTT. Encoded protein: CASGARTVSTQYF.

This chain connects TRBV28 to TRBJ1-1; D call uncertain. The CDR3 length is 13 residues. Germline assignment: CDR1 MDHEN and CDR2 SYDVKM. Trimming removed 5 bases at V and 6 bases at J, with 13 bases between. The CDR3 DNA follows: TGTGCCAGCAGTCAAGTGGGGTTACCTGAAGCTTTCTTT. Residues: CASSQVGLPEAFF.

The chain recombines TRBV7-9 with TRBJ1-1, with 8 bases aligning to TRBD1. The CDR3 totals 13 residues. V shed 8 bases and J 4 bases; nucleotides not matched to a gene: 6. Germline-derived CDR1 and CDR2 are SEHNR and FQNEAQ (reference sequence). The CDR3 spells CASGTGFVTEAFF. The CDR3 nucleotides read TGTGCCAGCGGGACAGGTTTTGTCACTGAAGCTTTCTTT.

The chain joins TRBV25-1 to TRBJ2-3, with TRBD2 matching over 13 bases. The junction had 5 bases not matched to a gene; V was cut back by 2 bases and J by 6 bases. The germline V gene has CDR1 MGHDK and CDR2 SYGVNS. There are 16 residues in the CDR3. CDR3 residues: CASSERLAGGGDTQYF. The DNA of the CDR3 is TGTGCCAGCAGTGAACGACTAGCGGGGGGTGGGGATACGCAGTATTTT. Full variable domain (rest looked up from reference TRBV25-1 and TRBJ2-3): EADIYQTPRYLVIGTGKKITLECSQTMGHDKMYWYQQDPGMELHLIHYSYGVNSTEKGDLSSESTVSRIRTEHFPLTLESARPSHTSQYLCASSERLAGGGDTQYFGPGTRLTVL.

This rearrangement joins TRBV12-5 to TRBJ1-5; D possibly corresponds to TRBD1 (5 bases). Germline CDR1 and CDR2: LGHNT and FRNRAP. Between the trimmed V and J ends, which lost 6 bases and 2 bases, there was a span of 11 bases. The CDR3 extends over 14 amino acids. CDR3 residues: CASGGTVGNQPQHF. CDR3 coding DNA: TGTGCTAGTGGCGGGACCGTGGGCAATCAGCCCCAGCATTTT.

The chain recombines TRBV7-8 with TRBJ2-3, with TRBD2 matching 14 bases. This CDR3 is 17 amino acids long. Germline V gene data show CDR1 as SGHVS and CDR2 as FQNEAQ. V trimming: 2 bases; J trimming: 6 bases; junction bases outside the gene matches: 7. For the CDR3, the DNA is TGTGCCAGCAGCTTAAGAGGGACTAGCGGGGGTTGGGATACGCAGTATTTT. This translates into CASSLRGTSGGWDTQYF.

This chain connects TRBV5-1 to TRBJ2-2; tentatively, D is TRBD2 (7 bases). Germline loops: CDR1 SGHRS, CDR2 YFSETQ. Trimming removed 0 bases at V and 4 bases at J, with 13 bases between. CDR3 length: 16 amino acids. For the CDR3, the DNA is TGCGCCAGCAGCTTGGAGAGGGGGGGGACCACCGGGGAGCTGTTTTTT. Its translation is CASSLERGGTTGELFF.

This chain joins TRBV19 and TRBJ1-2; D is perhaps TRBD1 (5 bases). Germline loops: CDR1 LNHDA, CDR2 SQIVND (reference sequence). This CDR3 is 12 amino acids long. V was shortened by 9 bases and J by 5 bases, with 13 bases between the two germline ends. The CDR3 region is CASDQAGYGYTF. The CDR3 DNA reads as TGTGCCAGCGACCAGGCAGGGTATGGCTACACCTTC.

The chain carries TRBV5-1 and TRBJ1-1; 8 nucleotides agree with TRBD1. CDR1 SGHRS and CDR2 YFSETQ come from the germline V gene. This CDR3 has 17 amino acids. V shed 2 bases and J 0 bases; nucleotides not matched to a gene: 9. CDR3 nucleotide sequence: TGCGCCAGCAGCTTAGGGTCAGGGGGCAGTATGAACACTGAAGCTTTCTTT. Encoded protein: CASSLGSGGSMNTEAFF. Supplemented by reference TRBV5-1 and TRBJ1-1, the full variable domain reads KAGVTQTPRYLIKTRGQQVTLSCSPISGHRSVSWYQQTPGQGLQFLFEYFSETQRNKGNFPGRFSGRQFSNSRSEMNVSTLELGDSALYLCASSLGSGGSMNTEAFFGQGTRLTVV.

There are a few counts of this clone. The chain links TRBV19 to TRBJ1-6, with D unresolved. CDR1 is LNHDA, CDR2 SQIVND, per germline (reference sequence). The CDR3 loop spans 12 amino acids. Deletions cut 5 bases from V and 8 bases from J, with 7 bases between. This CDR3 reads CASSRRDSPLHF. CDR3 DNA: TGTGCCAGTAGTCGGCGGGATTCACCCCTCCACTTT.

This clone showed up just a few times. The chain has TRBV7-2 and TRBJ1-1; the D gene is possibly TRBD1 (6 bases). Germline V gene data show CDR1 as SGHTA and CDR2 as FQGNSA. The CDR3 runs to 15 residues. The V end lost 5 bases, the J end lost 4 bases, and 17 bases lay between the germline ends. The CDR3 is CASSQRTGFGTEAFF. CDR3 sequence (DNA): TGTGCCAGCAGCCAACGAACAGGGTTCGGCACTGAAGCTTTCTTT.

The chain couples TRBV5-4 to TRBJ1-4, with TRBD1 identical over 8 bases. This CDR3 is 14 amino acids long. Germline V gene data show CDR1 as SGHNT and CDR2 as YYREEE (reference sequence). V dropped 3 bases and J dropped 6; count of bases not matched to a gene: 4. The CDR3 bases are TGTGCCAGCAGCTCGACAGGGGACGATGAAAAACTGTTTTTT. Its protein is CASSSTGDDEKLFF.

The chain couples TRBV5-6 to TRBJ2-5; D possibly corresponds to TRBD2 (5 bases). This CDR3 region has 13 residues. The germline CDR1 and CDR2 sequences are SGHDT and YYEEEE. V was trimmed by 2 bases and J by 7 bases, leaving 12 bases between them. CDR3 DNA sequence: TGTGCCAGCAGCTTCTTCACCGGAGGGACCCAGTACTTC. Its protein is CASSFFTGGTQYF.

The chain is built from TRBV30 and TRBJ1-5; D is unresolved. CDR3 length: 12 residues. V lost 5 bases, J lost 0 bases, and 5 bases lay in between. Per the germline V gene, CDR1 is GTSNPN and CDR2 is SVGIG (reference sequence). The CDR3 DNA sequence: TGTGCCTGGGGCCGTAGCAATCAGCCCCAGCATTTT. Translation: CAWGRSNQPQHF. Full variable domain (missing parts from reference TRBV30 and TRBJ1-5): SQTIHQWPATLVQPVGSPLSLECTVEGTSNPNLYWYRQAAGRGLQLLFYSVGIGQISSEVPQNLSASRPQDRQFILSSKKLLLSDSGFYLCAWGRSNQPQHFGDGTRLSIL.

The chain is built from TRBV6-5 and TRBJ1-2, with D possibly being TRBD1 (6 bases). CDR3 size: 11 residues. The germline V gene has CDR1 MNHEY and CDR2 SVGAGI. The germline V and J ends were trimmed by 8 bases and 6 bases, with 10 bases remaining between them. For the CDR3, the DNA is TGTGCCAGCGGAAGGACAGATGGCTACACCTTC. Protein product: CASGRTDGYTF.

DNA of the CDR3: TGTGCCATCAGCGCCGGGACCCATAATTCACCCCTCCACTTT. Translated: CAISAGTHNSPLHF. V usage is TRBV10-3 and J usage is TRBJ1-6; possibly TRBD1 for D (5 bases). This CDR3 spans 14 amino acids. V was clipped by 6 bases and J by 5 bases, with 11 bases between them. Germline V lookup: CDR1 ENHRY, CDR2 SYGVKD.

The chain recombines TRBV29-1 with TRBJ2-7; a possible D gene is TRBD1 (6 bases). The CDR3 has 12 residues. V dropped 6 bases and J dropped 1 base, with 10 bases sitting between them. Germline V gives CDR1 SQVTM, CDR2 ANQGSEA. CDR3 residues: CSVRQGSYEQYF. As DNA, the CDR3 is TGCAGCGTCAGGCAGGGGTCCTACGAGCAGTACTTC.

The genes are TRBV7-3 and TRBJ1-5; TRBD1 matches 8 bases. J lost 7 bases, V lost 5 bases, and 4 bases had no gene match. The CDR3 runs 13 residues. The germline V gene has CDR1 SGHTA and CDR2 FQGTGA. DNA for the CDR3: TGTGCCAGCAGCCTAGGACAGGGCCAGCCCCAGCATTTT. Amino acid sequence: CASSLGQGQPQHF. Complete variable domain (other parts from reference TRBV7-3 and TRBJ1-5): GAGVSQTPSNKVTEKGKYVELRCDPISGHTALYWYRQSLGQGPEFLIYFQGTGAADDSGLPNDRFFAVRPEGSVSTLKIQRTERGDSAVYLCASSLGQGQPQHFGDGTRLSIL.

The rearrangement uses TRBV29-1 and TRBJ1-1; 7 bases fit TRBD1. V lost 6 bases to trimming and J lost 0 bases; unmatched junction nucleotides: 4. The CDR3 consists of 13 residues. CDR1 SQVTM and CDR2 ANQGSEA come from the germline V gene. The CDR3, as DNA: TGCAGCGTACGACAGGGCTTGAACACTGAAGCTTTCTTT. This translates into CSVRQGLNTEAFF.

This clone was counted a single time. V usage is TRBV25-1 and J usage is TRBJ2-3, with 8 nucleotides matching TRBD2. Trimming cost V 0 bases and J 0 bases; bases outside gene matches: 5. The germline gives CDR1 MGHDK, CDR2 SYGVNS. The CDR3 extends over 17 amino acids. CDR3 protein: CASSEYGGATSTDTQYF. In nucleotides, the CDR3 is TGTGCCAGCAGTGAATACGGGGGGGCGACTAGCACAGATACGCAGTATTTT.

This clone was seen more than once but under ten times. Written as DNA, the CDR3 is TGTGCCAGCAGCCCGGGACTTACGAACACTGAAGCTTTCTTT. It is translated as CASSPGLTNTEAFF. The rearrangement uses TRBV25-1 and TRBJ1-1; perhaps TRBD1 as D (5 bases). The germline gives CDR1 MGHDK, CDR2 SYGVNS. CDR3 length: 14 amino acids. The germline V and J ends were trimmed by 6 bases and 1 base, with 12 bases remaining between them. Filled out from reference TRBV25-1 and TRBJ1-1, the complete variable domain reads EADIYQTPRYLVIGTGKKITLECSQTMGHDKMYWYQQDPGMELHLIHYSYGVNSTEKGDLSSESTVSRIRTEHFPLTLESARPSHTSQYLCASSPGLTNTEAFFGQGTRLTVV.

This rearrangement joins TRBV30 to TRBJ2-7; D possibly corresponds to TRBD1 (5 bases). The CDR3 extends over 13 amino acids. Per germline, CDR1 GTSNPN and CDR2 SVGIG (reference sequence). Trimming stripped 0 bases from V and 6 bases from J, with 12 bases between. CDR3 loop: CAWSVRRGAEQYF. DNA for the CDR3: TGTGCCTGGAGTGTACGTAGGGGTGCCGAGCAGTACTTC. The entire variable domain, with the rest obtained from reference TRBV30 and TRBJ2-7, is as follows: SQTIHQWPATLVQPVGSPLSLECTVEGTSNPNLYWYRQAAGRGLQLLFYSVGIGQISSEVPQNLSASRPQDRQFILSSKKLLLSDSGFYLCAWSVRRGAEQYFGPGTRLTVT.

The CDR3 sequence is CASSILSRGDEQFF. Written as DNA, the CDR3 is TGTGCCAGCAGTATCTTGAGTCGGGGGGATGAGCAGTTCTTC. V and J are TRBV28 and TRBJ2-1, with TRBD2 matching 7 bases. CDR3 size: 14 residues. V trimming: 5 bases; J trimming: 8 bases; junction bases outside the gene matches: 9. The germline gives CDR1 MDHEN, CDR2 SYDVKM.

The rearrangement uses TRBV6-1 and TRBJ1-4; 9 nucleotides agree with TRBD1. J gave up 7 bases and V 2 bases, and 5 bases lay outside the gene matches. The CDR3 length is 15 residues. CDR1 and CDR2 from the germline V gene are MNHNS and SASEGT. The CDR3 reads CASSEMGQGGEKLFF. CDR3 DNA sequence: TGTGCCAGCAGTGAAATGGGACAGGGAGGTGAAAAACTGTTTTTT.